The next 14 T cell receptor beta chains were all read from a single sample in a study of T cell responses to AZD1222 COVID-19 vaccine. Sequenced by immunoSEQ multiplex PCR; TCRdb stores in-frame clones only, minus some. The sample shows over 85,000 clones, around 90% of them seen only once. This sample comprised peripheral blood, obtained 28 days after the second AZD1222 dose. These receptor sequences come from an adult who received the AZD1222 COVID-19 vaccine.

The J gene is TRBJ2-1, the V gene TRBV5-1; D tentatively fits TRBD1 or TRBD2 (6 bases each). The CDR3 extends over 14 amino acids. Germline CDR1 reads SGHRS; CDR2 reads YFSETQ. The V end was cut by 5 bases, the J end by 10 bases, with 19 bases between. The CDR3 bases are TGCGCCAGCAGACCTCTATCGGGGGCGGAGGAGCAGTTCTTC. Protein: CASRPLSGAEEQFF.

The chain carries TRBV7-8 and TRBJ1-2; unclear D gene. This CDR3 contains 17 residues. Germline lookup yields CDR1 SGHVS and CDR2 FQNEAQ. V lost 0 bases, J lost 5 bases, and 19 bases lay in between. Here the CDR3 DNA reads TGTGCCAGCAGCTTAGCCGCAACCTCTTCTGGTGGGTATGGCTACACCTTC. Translation gives CASSLAATSSGGYGYTF.

This chain uses TRBV28 with TRBJ1-5; no clear D. Germline CDR1 is MDHEN and CDR2 is SYDVKM. Trimming shortened V by 4 bases and J by 3 bases, and 16 bases separated the two germline ends. The CDR3 runs to 16 residues. The CDR3, as DNA: TGTGCCAGCAGTTCCCCCACTTTGGATGACAATCAGCCCCAGCATTTT. Translated, it gives CASSSPTLDDNQPQHF.

The chain joins TRBV27 to TRBJ1-2; 7 nucleotides align to TRBD1. In germline, CDR1 is MNHEY, CDR2 SMNVEV (reference sequence). With 3 bases clipped from V and 4 bases from J, the junction kept 5 bases outside the gene matches. This CDR3 is 14 amino acids long. CDR3 in amino acids: CASSLGRGSYGYTF. The CDR3 DNA reads as TGTGCCAGCAGTTTGGGCAGGGGGAGCTATGGCTACACCTTC.

J is TRBJ2-7 and V is TRBV2, with D perhaps TRBD1 (5 bases). Germline V gives CDR1 SNHLY, CDR2 FYNNEI. The CDR3 contains 13 residues. The germline V and J ends were trimmed by 7 bases and 6 bases, with 16 bases remaining between them. In DNA form, the CDR3 reads TGTGCCAGCACGGTCGACAGAAGGGCCGAGCAGTACTTC. It encodes CASTVDRRAEQYF. The entire variable domain, with the rest obtained from reference TRBV2 and TRBJ2-7, is as follows: EPEVTQTPSHQVTQMGQEVILRCVPISNHLYFYWYRQILGQKVEFLVSFYNNEISEKSEIFDDQFSVERPDGSNFTLKIRSTKLEDSAMYFCASTVDRRAEQYFGPGTRLTVT.

This clone has at least ten counts. V is TRBV15 and J is TRBJ1-5, with TRBD1 as a possible D gene (5 bases). Germline assignment: CDR1 LNHNV and CDR2 YYDKDF (reference sequence). This CDR3 comprises 13 residues. V was cut by 4 bases and J by 6 bases, with 10 bases left in between. CDR3 DNA sequence: TGTGCCACCAGCATAGTAAGGGGTCAGCCCCAGCATTTT. This translates into CATSIVRGQPQHF.

The V call is TRBV29-1, the J call TRBJ1-5, with 11 bases fitting TRBD1. This CDR3 spans 14 amino acids. Germline V gene sequence: CDR1 SQVTM, CDR2 ANQGSEA. J lost 7 bases, V lost 5 bases, and 7 bases had no gene match. The CDR3 nucleotides are TGCAGCGTTCGGACAGGGGGCTTCGGACAGCCCCAGCATTTT. It encodes CSVRTGGFGQPQHF. Filled out from reference TRBV29-1 and TRBJ1-5, the complete variable domain reads SAVISQKPSRDICQRGTSLTIQCQVDSQVTMMFWYRQQPGQSLTLIATANQGSEATYESGFVIDKFPISRPNLTFSTLTVSNMSPEDSSIYLCSVRTGGFGQPQHFGDGTRLSIL.

The chain couples TRBV10-2 to TRBJ2-3; TRBD2 matches at 10 bases. The CDR3 runs to 14 residues. CDR1 is WSHSY, CDR2 SAAADI, per germline. V trimming: 8 bases; J trimming: 6 bases; junction bases outside the gene matches: 8. The CDR3 is CASSRLAGFDTQYF. The DNA for the CDR3 is TGCGCCAGCTCCCGACTAGCGGGTTTTGATACGCAGTATTTT.

V gene TRBV6-1 combines with J gene TRBJ1-2, with D possibly being TRBD1 (6 bases). V shed 1 base and J shed 6 bases, with 9 bases lying between them. The CDR3 runs 13 residues. Germline V gene sequence: CDR1 MNHNS, CDR2 SASEGT. The CDR3 nucleotides are TGTGCCAGCAGTGAAGGGGGGGGCGATGGCTACACCTTC. Its translation: CASSEGGGDGYTF.

J is TRBJ1-3 and V is TRBV11-2; no reliable D call. Trimming left V 3 bases short and J 0 bases short, with 12 bases between. The germline V gene has CDR1 SGHAT and CDR2 FQNNGV. The CDR3 covers 16 residues. The CDR3 sequence: CASSLPGVSSGNTIYF. As DNA, the CDR3 is TGTGCCAGCAGCTTGCCTGGGGTCAGCTCTGGAAACACCATATATTTT. The whole variable domain, remainder taken from reference TRBV11-2 and TRBJ1-3, is EAGVAQSPRYKIIEKRQSVAFWCNPISGHATLYWYQQILGQGPKLLIQFQNNGVVDDSQLPKDRFSAERLKGVDSTLKIQPAKLEDSAVYLCASSLPGVSSGNTIYFGEGSWLTVV.

The V gene is TRBV3-1 (or the pseudogene TRBV3-2), the J gene TRBJ2-7; 11 bases are shared with TRBD2. The CDR3 spans 15 residues. V gave up 1 base and J gave up 4 bases; unmatched junction bases: 3. The germline CDR1 and CDR2 sequences are LGHDT and YNNKEL (reference sequence). CDR3: CASSQGASGGYEQYF. In DNA form, the CDR3 reads TGTGCCAGCAGCCAAGGGGCTAGCGGGGGGTACGAGCAGTACTTC.

J is TRBJ2-7 and V is TRBV10-3; D may be TRBD1 (6 bases). V was cut by 3 bases and J by 7 bases, with 13 bases left in between. The V gene's germline CDR1 is ENHRY and CDR2 SYGVKD. The CDR3 has 13 amino acids. CDR3 sequence (DNA): TGTGCCATCAGTGACAGGGGTTCGGGGGAGCAGTACTTC. Protein: CAISDRGSGEQYF.

V usage is TRBV19 and J usage is TRBJ1-3; D unresolved. Trimming pared 6 bases from V and 8 bases from J, leaving 11 bases between. The CDR3 totals 12 residues. Per germline, CDR1 LNHDA and CDR2 SQIVND (reference sequence). CDR3 region: CASRSARYTIYF. CDR3 sequence (DNA): TGTGCCAGTAGGTCCGCCCGATACACCATATATTTT.

As for this clone: The junction shows a germline mismatch at one end, possibly a read error. V and J are TRBV18 and TRBJ2-1, with D tentatively TRBD1 (5 bases). Germline V gene lookup returns CDR1 KGHSH and CDR2 LQKENI. This CDR3 has 12 residues. CDR3 residues: CASSPQGRYEVF. Written as DNA, the CDR3 is TGTGCCAGCTCACCACAGGGGCGATATGAGGTCTTC.